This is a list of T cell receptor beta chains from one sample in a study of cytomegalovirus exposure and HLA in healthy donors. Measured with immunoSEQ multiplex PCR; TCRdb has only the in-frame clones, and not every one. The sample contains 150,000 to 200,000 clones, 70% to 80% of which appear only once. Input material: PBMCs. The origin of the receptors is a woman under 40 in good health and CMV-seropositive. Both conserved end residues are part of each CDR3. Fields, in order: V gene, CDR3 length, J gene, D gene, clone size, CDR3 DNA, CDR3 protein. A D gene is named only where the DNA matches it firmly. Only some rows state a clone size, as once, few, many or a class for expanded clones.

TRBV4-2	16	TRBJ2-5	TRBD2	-	TGTGCCAGCAGCCAAGAAGGCGGGAGGGCCCAAGAGACCCAGTACTTC	CASSQEGGRAQETQYF
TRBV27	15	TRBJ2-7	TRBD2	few	TGTGCCAGCAGTCCAACACTAGCGGGAATACCCGAGCAGTACTTC	CASSPTLAGIPEQYF
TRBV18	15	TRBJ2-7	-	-	TGTGCCAGCTCACTCAGGGTTGATACCATCTACGAGCAGTACTTC	CASSLRVDTIYEQYF
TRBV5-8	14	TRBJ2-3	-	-	TGTGCCAGCCGCGGGACGGGGAACACAGATACGCAGTATTTT	CASRGTGNTDTQYF
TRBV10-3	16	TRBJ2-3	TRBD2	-	TGTGCCGTGGGCCTAGCGGGACGGGGGTCCGCAGATACGCAGTATTTT	CAVGLAGRGSADTQYF
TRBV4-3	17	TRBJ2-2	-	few	TGCGCCAGCAGCCAATATTACCAGGACTTAAACACCGGGGAGCTGTTTTTT	CASSQYYQDLNTGELFF
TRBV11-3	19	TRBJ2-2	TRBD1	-	TGTGCCAGCAGCTTCCTAGGGGATCCGGGACAGATGAACACCGGGGAGCTGTTTTTT	CASSFLGDPGQMNTGELFF
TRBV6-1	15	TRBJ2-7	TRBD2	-	TGTGCCAGCAGTGGGAGGACTAGCGGGGACTACGAGCAGTACTTC	CASSGRTSGDYEQYF
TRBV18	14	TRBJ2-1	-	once	TGTGCCAGTCTCGCACAGGGGGGGAGTAATGAGCAGTTCTTC	CASLAQGGSNEQFF
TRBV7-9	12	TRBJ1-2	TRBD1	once	TGTGCCAGCAGCTTTGGACAGGGAGGCTACACCTTC	CASSFGQGGYTF
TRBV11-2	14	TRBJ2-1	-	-	TGTGCCAGCAGCTTATCGAGGAGCCCGAATGAGCAGTTCTTC	CASSLSRSPNEQFF
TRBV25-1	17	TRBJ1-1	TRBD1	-	TGTGCCAGCAGTGCTCATCAGGGGGGATCGGAGGACACTGAAGCTTTCTTT	CASSAHQGGSEDTEAFF
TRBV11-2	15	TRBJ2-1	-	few	TGTGCCAGCAGCTCCCTGTTGGCCCCCAACAATGAGCAGTTCTTC	CASSSLLAPNNEQFF
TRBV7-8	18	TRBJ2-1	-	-	TGTGCCAGCAGCTTACAACGCGAGAGTCAAACCCCCTACAATGAGCAGTTCTTC	CASSLQRESQTPYNEQFF
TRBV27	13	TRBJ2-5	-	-	TGTGCCAGCAGTGTACGGGAGCAAGAGACCCAGTACTTC	CASSVREQETQYF
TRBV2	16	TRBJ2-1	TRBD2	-	TGTGCCACCATACGGCGGGGGGCCGATTCCTACAATGAGCAGTTCTTC	CATIRRGADSYNEQFF
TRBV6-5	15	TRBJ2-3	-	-	TGTGCCAGCAGTTTCGCCTCAGTGGCTGATCCTACGCAGTATTTT	CASSFASVADPTQYF
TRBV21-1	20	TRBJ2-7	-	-	TGTGCCAGCAACGCCGGGACTAGCGGGCCGAAAAGGGTTCAGAGACACGAGCAGTACTTC	CASNAGTSGPKRVQRHEQYF
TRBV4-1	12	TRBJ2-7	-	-	TGCGCCAGCTCCGGGACAAAAGGATGGCAGTACTTC	CASSGTKGWQYF
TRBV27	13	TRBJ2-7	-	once	TGTGCCAGCAGTTTACGGGGAACCTACGAGCAGTACTTC	CASSLRGTYEQYF
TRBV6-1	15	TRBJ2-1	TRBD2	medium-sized	TGTGCCAGCAGTGAACTAGCGGGAGGGTACAATGAGCAGTTCTTC	CASSELAGGYNEQFF
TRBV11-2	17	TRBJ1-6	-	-	TGTGCCAGCAGCCCCTCACAGTTCAGCTCCTATAATTCACCCCTCCACTTT	CASSPSQFSSYNSPLHF
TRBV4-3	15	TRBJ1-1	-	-	TGCGCCAGCAGCCAAGATTTACAGGGATACACTGAAGCTTTCTTT	CASSQDLQGYTEAFF
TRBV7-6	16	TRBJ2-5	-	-	TGTGCCAGCAGCTCAGAGTCCGGGACAATGCAACAGACCCAGTACTTC	CASSSESGTMQQTQYF
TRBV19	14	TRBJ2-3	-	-	TGTGCCAGTAGTGTCGACACAGGCACAGATACGCAGTATTTT	CASSVDTGTDTQYF
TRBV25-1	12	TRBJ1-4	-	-	TGTGCCAGTAGTCCCGGTTATGAAAAACTGTTTTTT	CASSPGYEKLFF
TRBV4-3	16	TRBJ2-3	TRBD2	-	TGCGCCAGCAGCCAGACTAGCTACGGGTACACAGATACGCAGTATTTT	CASSQTSYGYTDTQYF
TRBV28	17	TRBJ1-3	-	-	TGTGCCAGCAGTCCCCCGGGGGGCGCGAGAACTGGAAACACCATATATTTT	CASSPPGGARTGNTIYF
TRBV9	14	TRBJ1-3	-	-	TGTGCCAGCAGCGTAGAGGGGTCTGGAAACACCATATATTTT	CASSVEGSGNTIYF
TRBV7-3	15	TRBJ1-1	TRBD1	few	TGTGCCAGCAGCTCAACCGGACAGGGTGACACTGAAGCTTTCTTT	CASSSTGQGDTEAFF
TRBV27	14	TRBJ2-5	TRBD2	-	TGTGCCAGCAGTACCTGGACTAGCAGCGAGACCCAGTACTTC	CASSTWTSSETQYF
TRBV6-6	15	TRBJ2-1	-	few	TGTGCCAGCAGTTACATGCGGAGCTCCTACAATGAGCAGTTCTTC	CASSYMRSSYNEQFF
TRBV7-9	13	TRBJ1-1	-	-	TGTGCCAGCAGCTTACAGGGGCCCACTGAAGCTTTCTTT	CASSLQGPTEAFF
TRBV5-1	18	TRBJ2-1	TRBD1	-	TGCGCCAGCAGCTTGGCAGGACAGGGGGCTTTCCCCTACAATGAGCAGTTCTTC	CASSLAGQGAFPYNEQFF
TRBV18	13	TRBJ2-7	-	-	TGTGCCAGCTCACCCGCGGAAACAGGCGAGCAGTACTTC	CASSPAETGEQYF
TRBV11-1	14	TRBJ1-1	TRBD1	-	TGTGCCAGCAGCTTGCAGGGGGTGAACACTGAAGCTTTCTTT	CASSLQGVNTEAFF
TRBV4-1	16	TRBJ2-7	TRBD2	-	TGCGCCAGCAGCCAAGAGCTAGCGGGAGGCCCCTACGAGCAGTACTTC	CASSQELAGGPYEQYF
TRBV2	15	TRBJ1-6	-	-	TGTGCCAGCACATTACAGGACAGAAATAATTCACCCCTCCACTTT	CASTLQDRNNSPLHF
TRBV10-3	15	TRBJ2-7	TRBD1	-	TGTGCCATCAGTGAGTATGGACAGGGGGACCGCGAGCAGTACTTC	CAISEYGQGDREQYF
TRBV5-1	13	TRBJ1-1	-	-	TGCGCCAGCAGCTCAGAGGATCCGACTGAAGCTTTCTTT	CASSSEDPTEAFF
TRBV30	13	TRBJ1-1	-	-	TGTGCCTGGAGAGACGGGATAGTCATCAAGGCTTTCTTT	CAWRDGIVIKAFF
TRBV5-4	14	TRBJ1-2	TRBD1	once	TGTGCCAGCAGCACCCCGGGACAGGGGGTAAGGTTCACCTTC	CASSTPGQGVRFTF
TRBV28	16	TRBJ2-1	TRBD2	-	TGTGCCAGCAGTGCTCCCCTAGCGGGAGGTTTGTATGAGCAGTTCTTC	CASSAPLAGGLYEQFF
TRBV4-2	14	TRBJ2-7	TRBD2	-	TGTGCCAGCAGCCCGGGACTAACCTCCTACGAGCAGTACTTC	CASSPGLTSYEQYF
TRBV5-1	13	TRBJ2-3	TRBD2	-	TGCGCCAGCAGCCCCGGGGGGTCGGATACGCAGTATTTT	CASSPGGSDTQYF
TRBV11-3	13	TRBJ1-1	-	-	TGTGCCAGCAGCTTAGAGGCGGTAGCTGAAGCTTTCTTT	CASSLEAVAEAFF
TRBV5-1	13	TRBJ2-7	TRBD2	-	TGCGCCAGCAGCTTACGGGAGGGCTACGAGCAGTACTTC	CASSLREGYEQYF
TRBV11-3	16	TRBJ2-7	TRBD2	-	TGTGCCAGCAGCTTAGTCGGGACTAGCAGGTCCTACGAGCAGTACTTC	CASSLVGTSRSYEQYF
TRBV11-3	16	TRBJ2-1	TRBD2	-	TGTGCCAGCAGCCCACCAAGCGGGGCCGACTACAATGAGCAGTTCTTC	CASSPPSGADYNEQFF
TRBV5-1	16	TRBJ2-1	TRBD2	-	TGCGCCAGCAGCTTGCTGAGCGGGAGTCCGTACAATGAGCAGTTCTTC	CASSLLSGSPYNEQFF
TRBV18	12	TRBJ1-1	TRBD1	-	TGTGCCAGCTCACGGGACAGGGAGGAAGCTTTCTTT	CASSRDREEAFF
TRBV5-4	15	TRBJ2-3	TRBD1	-	TGTGCCAGCAGTTCCCGGGACAGGTCCACAGATACGCAGTATTTT	CASSSRDRSTDTQYF
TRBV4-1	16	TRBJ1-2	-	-	TGCGCCAGCAGCCACCCTGGGGCCCAGGCGAGAGTCGGCTACACCTTC	CASSHPGAQARVGYTF
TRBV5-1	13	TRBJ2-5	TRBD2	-	TGCGCCAGCAGCTTGTTGCGGGAGGAGACCCAGTACTTC	CASSLLREETQYF
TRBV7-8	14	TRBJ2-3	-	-	TGTGCCAGCAGCCGTTCGGGAGGCACAGATACGCAGTATTTT	CASSRSGGTDTQYF